The present TCR beta chain was sequenced within a study of blood T cell repertoires in COVID-19 (dated by TCRdb to about 2020). A note on the overall study: Samples from collaborators originated in the United States, Italy and Spain and spanned both the acute and convalescent phases of COVID-19. Samples were obtained from the ongoing ImmuneRACE study (first 160 participants) and from over a thousand subjects provided by 6 global collaborators. Where available, HLA class I and class II types were obtained from metadata supplied by the sample provider rather than from assay-based typing. Subjects who had been exposed to COVID-19, were actively infected with it, or had recovered from it provided the deeply sampled blood TCRbeta repertoires that made up the dataset. The prospective study material was composed of cDNA or gDNA derived from T cells, B-cell-depleted T cells, or PBMCs. A freely available public database, intended as a resource for researchers studying the immune response to SARS-CoV-2, is where the repertoires were released. Nearly every sample came with metadata listing a de-identified subject ID, COVID-19 status, age in years and sex.

Study-wide findings and limitations: The amount of clinical and demographic metadata varied by source and participant and was provided uncurated.

Whole blood was collected in K2EDTA tubes by collaborating institutions according to the institutions' own protocols. Collaborator samples were shipped for TCRbeta analysis as frozen whole blood, isolated PBMCs, or DNA extracted from either sample type. The germline V gene gives CDR1 as MDHEN and CDR2 as SYDVKM. The CDR3 spans 15 residues, from the cysteine through the phenylalanine. Only the CDR3 portion is preserved as DNA: 45 bases, with reading frame beginning at the first base. V lost 6 bases and J lost 7 bases, and the count of bases not matched to a germline gene is 12. The immunoSEQ Assay, a bias-controlled multiplex PCR, was used to amplify TCRbeta CDR3 regions from genomic DNA. Per the authors' processing: The number of nucleated cells in each sample was estimated from the amplification of reference gene primers within the assay. To quantify the absolute abundance of each unique TCRbeta CDR3 rearrangement, sequence reads were collapsed and filtered. For each sample, productive Simpson clonality was calculated by taking the square root of Simpson's diversity index across productive rearrangements. In its TCRdb copy, this immuneACCESS table keeps in-frame sequences only and misses some clones. Where compared with another copy, unresolved V genes explain less than half of these, and the others have no known cause. V and J calls and clone size are those listed in that table; D and trimming were worked out from the DNA. The sample table holds about 60,000 clones, of which approximately 89% were seen once. In total, the top ten clones hold less than 20% of the sample.

Details on this clone: Its antigen specificity is not known. No base quality information exists; no much larger clone differs at one position.

Input material: peripheral blood. This TCR came from a human donor in a cohort sampled during active COVID-19. The chain employs TRBV28 and TRBJ1-5; 7 bases in between match TRBD1. The CDR3 has the sequence CASSPNRGSSQPQHF. The nucleotides read TGTGCCAGCAGCCCAAACAGGGGATCTTCGCAGCCCCAGCATTTT. With all but the CDR3 taken from the reference TRBV28 and TRBJ1-5 genes, the full variable domain is: DVKVTQSSRYLVKRTGEKVFLECVQDMDHENMFWYRQDPGLGLRLIYFSYDVKMKEKGDIPEGYSVSREKKERFSLILESASTNQTSMYLCASSPNRGSSQPQHFGDGTRLSIL.